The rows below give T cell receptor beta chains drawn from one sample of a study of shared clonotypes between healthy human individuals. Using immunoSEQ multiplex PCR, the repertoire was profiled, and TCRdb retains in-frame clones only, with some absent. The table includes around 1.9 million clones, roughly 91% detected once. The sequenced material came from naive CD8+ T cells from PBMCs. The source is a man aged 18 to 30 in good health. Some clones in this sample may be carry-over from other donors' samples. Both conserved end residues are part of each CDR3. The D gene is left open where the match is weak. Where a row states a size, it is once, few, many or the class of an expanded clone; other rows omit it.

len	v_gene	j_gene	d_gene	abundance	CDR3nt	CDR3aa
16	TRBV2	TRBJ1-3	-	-	TGTGCCAGCAGTGATCGTAGGACACTCTCTGGAAACACCATATATTTT	CASSDRRTLSGNTIYF
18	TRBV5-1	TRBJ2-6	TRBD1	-	TGCGCCAGCAGTTATCCGGGACAGGGGGCGCCTGGGGCCAACGTCCTGACTTTC	CASSYPGQGAPGANVLTF
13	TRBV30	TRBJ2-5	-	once	TGTGCCTGGAGAGTGCCAGGTCAAGAGACCCAGTACTTC	CAWRVPGQETQYF
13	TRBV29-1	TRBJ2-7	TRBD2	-	TGCAGCGTTGCCCTAGCGGGGTACGGCGAGCAGTACTTC	CSVALAGYGEQYF
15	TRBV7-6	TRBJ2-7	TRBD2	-	TGTGCCAGCAGCTTAGGAGAATCGGGGGGTTACGAGCAGTACTTC	CASSLGESGGYEQYF
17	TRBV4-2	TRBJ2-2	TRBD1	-	TGTGCCAGCAGCCAAGTAGACAGGGGCCTGGACAACGGGGAGCTGTTTTTT	CASSQVDRGLDNGELFF
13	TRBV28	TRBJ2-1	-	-	TGTGCCAGCAGTTTATCAAGGCGGGATGAGCAGTTCTTC	CASSLSRRDEQFF
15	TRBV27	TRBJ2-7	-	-	TGTGCCAGCAGTTTAGTTTTTGGGAGTGGAGACGAGCAGTACTTC	CASSLVFGSGDEQYF
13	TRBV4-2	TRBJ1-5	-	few	TGTGCCAGCAGCCAAGGGGGGAATCAGCCCCAGCATTTT	CASSQGGNQPQHF
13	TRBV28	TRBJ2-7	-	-	TGTGCCGCCCGAAGGAGCGGTACCTACGAGCAGTACTTC	CAARRSGTYEQYF
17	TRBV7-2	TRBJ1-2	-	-	TGTGCCAGCAGCTTTGACGTTGAGGAGGGGTCCTCATATGGCTACACCTTC	CASSFDVEEGSSYGYTF
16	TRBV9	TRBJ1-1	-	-	TGTGCCAGCAGCGTAGCGGACAGCCGAGAGTACACTGAAGCTTTCTTT	CASSVADSREYTEAFF
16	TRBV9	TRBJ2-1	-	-	TGTGCCAGCAAACCCCCCGACGGTGGTTTCTACAATGAGCAGTTCTTC	CASKPPDGGFYNEQFF
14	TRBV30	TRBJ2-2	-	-	TGTGCCTGGAGGGTCCTAGGGCTCACCGGGGAGCTGTTTTTT	CAWRVLGLTGELFF
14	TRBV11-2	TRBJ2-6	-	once	TGTGCCATTGGACCAGGTCCTGATGCGGGCGTCCTGACTTTC	CAIGPGPDAGVLTF
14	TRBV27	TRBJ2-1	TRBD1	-	TGTGCCAGCGCACCGGGACAGGGGTGGAATGAGCAGTTCTTC	CASAPGQGWNEQFF
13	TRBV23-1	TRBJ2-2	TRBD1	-	TGCGCCAGCAGTCTGGGACAGGTCCGGGAGCTGTTTTTT	CASSLGQVRELFF
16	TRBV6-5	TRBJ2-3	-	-	TGTGCCAGCAGTTACTCGGTCCAAGACATTTCGGATACGCAGTATTTT	CASSYSVQDISDTQYF
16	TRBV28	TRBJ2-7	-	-	TGTGCCAGCACCGCAAACCCGACAACCCTCACCTACGAGCAGTACTTC	CASTANPTTLTYEQYF